This TCR beta chain stems from a study of blood T cells in healthy people across ages. Every donor gave ten milliliters of peripheral blood. Together with a sample-barcoded 5' primer, a J-beta primer mix was included in a second PCR lasting roughly 6 to 12 cycles. TCRdb reanalysed the 5' RACE reads using MiXCR and keeps one entry per CDR3 protein. The sample lists 700,000 to 950,000 distinct CDR3 sequences, 55% to 70% occurring once. With regard to this clonotype: As yet, its antigen is unknown.

Study findings and constraints: Donor CMV infection status was unknown, possibly confounding age-related changes in expanded clonotypes. Naive CD4+ cell counts and diversity both ran higher in long-lived than in aged donors. Older age went with lower TCR beta diversity per million T cells, in a roughly linear way.

The CDR3 has 15 amino acids. With 2 bases removed from V and 1 base from J, the gap between germline ends came to 10 bases. Germline-derived CDR1 and CDR2 are SGDLS and YYNGEE. This TCR was sampled from a man aged 25 to 40 in good health. The rearrangement joins TRBV9 to TRBJ2-1; D not certain. The source material was blood. As DNA, the CDR3 is TGTGCCAGCAGCGTCGGCAGGTCTTCCTACAATGAGCAGTTCTTC. This translates into CASSVGRSSYNEQFF.